This T cell receptor (beta chain) was recovered during a study of blood T cell repertoires in COVID-19. Produced via immunoSEQ multiplex PCR; TCRdb's table is partial and in-frame only. The sample lists tens of thousands of clones, roughly 84% occurring once. CDR1 is LGHDT, CDR2 YNNKEL, per germline (reference sequence). The CDR3 spans 15 residues. V was trimmed by 3 bases and J by 3 bases, leaving 14 bases between them. J is TRBJ1-1 and V is TRBV3-1 (or the pseudogene TRBV3-2); possible D gene TRBD1, 6 bases. The sequenced sample was peripheral blood. The sequence was obtained from a woman over 75 in a cohort sampled during active or convalescent COVID-19. CDR3 in DNA: TGTGCCAGCAGCCATGGACAGAGTTTGTACACTGAAGCTTTCTTT. Translating gives CASSHGQSLYTEAFF.